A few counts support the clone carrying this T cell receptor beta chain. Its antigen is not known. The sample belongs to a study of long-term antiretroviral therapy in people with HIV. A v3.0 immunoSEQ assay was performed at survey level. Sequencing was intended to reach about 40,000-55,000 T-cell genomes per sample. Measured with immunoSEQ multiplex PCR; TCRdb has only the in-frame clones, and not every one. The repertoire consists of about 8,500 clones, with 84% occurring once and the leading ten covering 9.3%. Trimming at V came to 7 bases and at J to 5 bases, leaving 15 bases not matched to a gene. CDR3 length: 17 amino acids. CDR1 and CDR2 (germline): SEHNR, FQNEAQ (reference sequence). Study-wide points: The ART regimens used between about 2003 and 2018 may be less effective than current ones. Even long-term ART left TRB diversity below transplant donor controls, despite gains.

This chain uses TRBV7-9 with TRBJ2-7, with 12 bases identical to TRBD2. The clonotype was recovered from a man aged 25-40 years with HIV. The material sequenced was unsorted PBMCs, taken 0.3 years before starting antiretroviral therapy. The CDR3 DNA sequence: TGTGCCAGCATGGGGTCGGGGACTACTAGCGGGAGGCACGAGCAGTACTTC. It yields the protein CASMGSGTTSGRHEQYF.